The rows below give T cell receptor beta chains drawn from one sample of a study of cytomegalovirus exposure and HLA in healthy donors. Sequencing was performed with immunoSEQ multiplex PCR; in TCRdb, only in-frame clones are kept and a portion is missing. This sample contains approximately 37,000 clones. The specimen sequenced was PBMCs. These receptor sequences come from a man in his forties in good health and CMV-seropositive. Each CDR3 is given with its conserved first and last residue. The D gene is left open where the match is weak.

TRBJ2-1 11 TRBV20-1 . TGCAGTGCAGCCGGTTACAATGAGCAGTTCTTC CSAAGYNEQFF
TRBJ2-5 9 TRBV29-1 . TGCAGCGTTAATCGGACCCAGTACTTC CSVNRTQYF
TRBJ1-1 15 TRBV7-3 TRBD1 TGTGCCAGCAGCTTACAGGGACAGCCCTACACTGAAGCTTTCTTT CASSLQGQPYTEAFF
TRBJ2-1 13 TRBV9 . TGTGCCAGCAGCCAAACTAGCCGTGACGAGCAGTTCTTC CASSQTSRDEQFF
TRBJ2-1 15 TRBV19 TRBD2 TGTGCCAGTAGTATAATCGAGGGAGGGCGATATGAGCGGTTCTTC CASSIIEGGRYERFF
TRBJ1-1 14 TRBV7-9 TRBD1 TGTGCCAGCAGCTTTTCAGGGGGGAACACTGAAGCTTTCTTT CASSFSGGNTEAFF
TRBJ2-7 15 TRBV4-1 . TGCGCCAGCAGCCAAGATCACGTAACAGTCTACGAGCAGTACTTC CASSQDHVTVYEQYF
TRBJ2-5 13 TRBV25-1 . TGTGCCAGCAGGGAACCCCCAGAAGAGACCCAGTACTTC CASREPPEETQYF
TRBJ1-3 14 TRBV6-5 . TGTGCCAGCAGTCTTCGGGATTACGGAAACACCATATATTTT CASSLRDYGNTIYF
TRBJ2-1 15 TRBV2 TRBD1 TGTGCCACCCCAGAAGGGGACAGGGGGGACAATGAGCAGTTCTTC CATPEGDRGDNEQFF
TRBJ2-4 15 TRBV7-2 . TGTGCCAGCAGCTTAGTCGGAGCCGAAGGGGACATTCAGTACTTC CASSLVGAEGDIQYF
TRBJ1-2 15 TRBV7-9 TRBD1 TGTGCCAGCAGCACGGGGACAGGCCCCCCCTATGGCTACACCTTC CASSTGTGPPYGYTF
TRBJ1-5 13 TRBV19 TRBD1 TGTGCCAGTAATGACAGGGGCGGTCAGCCCCAGCATTTT CASNDRGGQPQHF
TRBJ1-1 15 TRBV6-1 TRBD1 TGTGCCAGCAGTGGACAGGGGGCCGGGAACACTGAAGCTTTCTTT CASSGQGAGNTEAFF
TRBJ2-7 14 TRBV6-5 . TGTGCCAGCAGGGCCCTTCTAGCGTCCTACGAGCAGTACTTC CASRALLASYEQYF
TRBJ2-7 14 TRBV7-2 . TGTGCCAGCAGCTTAGGCCGGGGAGCCTACGAGCAGTACTTC CASSLGRGAYEQYF
TRBJ2-7 15 TRBV4-3 TRBD1 TGCGCCAGCAGCCAAGAAATTATGACAGGGGACGAGCAGTACTTC CASSQEIMTGDEQYF
TRBJ1-1 16 TRBV19 TRBD1 TGTGCCAGTAGTATACAGGGGGCCATTCAGGGCACTGAAGCTTTCTTT CASSIQGAIQGTEAFF
TRBJ1-2 16 TRBV19 . TGTGCCAGTAGAAGAGCGGGGTCCTTCGAGAACTATGGCTACACCTTC CASRRAGSFENYGYTF
TRBJ2-1 15 TRBV5-8 TRBD1 TGTGCCAGCAGCCCCTTCCAGGGGGCATTGAGTGAGCAGTTCTTC CASSPFQGALSEQFF
TRBJ2-1 19 TRBV7-3 TRBD2 TGTGCCAGCAGCTCCCCGGGACTAGCGGGAGGGGGGTCCTACAATGAGCAGTTCTTC CASSSPGLAGGGSYNEQFF
TRBJ2-7 14 TRBV28 TRBD2 TGTGCCAGCAGTTTGGCGGGAGGTACCTACGAGCAGTACTTC CASSLAGGTYEQYF
TRBJ2-1 14 TRBV7-9 . TGTGCCAGCAGCTTAGTGGGAGACTACAATGAGCAGTTCTTC CASSLVGDYNEQFF
TRBJ2-1 13 TRBV6-4 . TGTGCCAGCATCTGGAGCTCCTACAATGAGCAGTTCTTC CASIWSSYNEQFF
TRBJ1-1 12 TRBV9 . TGTGCCAGCAGCCCCGAGGGTATTGAAGCTTTCTTT CASSPEGIEAFF
TRBJ2-2 17 TRBV10-3 TRBD2 TGTGCCATCCCCCGGGGGGGACTCGACTCGACTGTCGGGGAGCTGTTTTTT CAIPRGGLDSTVGELFF
TRBJ2-7 18 TRBV5-4 TRBD2 TGTGCCAGCAGCTTGGCGGCTAGCGGGATGCCCTCCATCTACGAGCAGTACTTC CASSLAASGMPSIYEQYF
TRBJ1-5 18 TRBV19 TRBD1 TGTGCCAGTAGTAAAAAGACAGGGGACGGGTCAAGCAATCAGCCCCAGCATTTT CASSKKTGDGSSNQPQHF
TRBJ2-1 16 TRBV14 . TGTGCCAGCAGCCAAGTTAGCGGCAGCTCCTACAATGAGCAGTTCTTC CASSQVSGSSYNEQFF
TRBJ1-4 14 TRBV6-6 . TGTGCCAGCAGGCAGGGTGGCACTAATGAAAAACTGTTTTTT CASRQGGTNEKLFF
TRBJ1-1 11 TRBV25-1 . TGTGCCAGCGGTTCATACAGTGAAGCTTTCTTT CASGSYSEAFF
TRBJ2-5 16 TRBV21-1 . TGTGCCAGCAGCAAAGAGATGGGGGGTGGGGGTGAGACCCAGTACTTC CASSKEMGGGGETQYF
TRBJ2-1 15 TRBV6-6 TRBD2 TGTGCCAGCACCAAACTAGCGGGAGTCTGGGATGAGCAGTTCTTC CASTKLAGVWDEQFF
TRBJ2-3 15 TRBV30 TRBD1 TGTGCCTGGGGCCCGGGACAGGTGGTGGGAGATACGCAGTATTTT CAWGPGQVVGDTQYF
TRBJ1-5 14 TRBV10-2 . TGCGCCAGCAGTGAAAGCCATAGCAATCAGCCCCAGCATTTT CASSESHSNQPQHF
TRBJ1-1 13 TRBV5-1 . TGCGCCAGCAGCCGGTTCGAGAACACTGAAGCTTTCTTT CASSRFENTEAFF
TRBJ1-1 15 TRBV18 TRBD1 TGTGCCAGCTCCCAAAGGCGGGACAGGGTCACTGAAGCTTTCTTT CASSQRRDRVTEAFF
TRBJ2-7 12 TRBV30 . TGTGCCTGGACGGCTAGCGCCTACGAGCAGTACTTC CAWTASAYEQYF
TRBJ1-1 14 TRBV2 . TGTGCCAGCGGCGCTAGGACAGAGGACACTGAAGCTTTCTTT CASGARTEDTEAFF
TRBJ2-2 15 TRBV5-1 TRBD2 TGCGCCAGCAACCCGGCGGGGGGAAACACCGGGGAGCTGTTTTTT CASNPAGGNTGELFF
TRBJ1-1 15 TRBV14 . TGTGCCAGCAGCCAAGGCCGCAGGCTCTACACTGAAGCTTTCTTT CASSQGRRLYTEAFF
TRBJ1-3 16 TRBV19 TRBD1 TGTGCCAGTAGTCCCGGGACAGGGCTTATTGGAAACACCATATATTTT CASSPGTGLIGNTIYF
TRBJ1-5 15 TRBV2 . TGTGCCAGCAGTGATGGGGAGGGGGAGGGAGGGCCCCAGCATTTT CASSDGEGEGGPQHF
TRBJ2-3 16 TRBV9 TRBD1 TGTGCCAGCAGCCCCCGGACAGGGATGGGCACAGATACGCAGTATTTT CASSPRTGMGTDTQYF
TRBJ2-3 14 TRBV4-2 TRBD2 TGTGCCAGCAGCCAAGGGACTAGCGCAGATACGCAGTATTTT CASSQGTSADTQYF
TRBJ1-1 15 TRBV7-9 TRBD1 TGTGCCAGCAGCTCTCAGACAGGGGCTAACACTGAAGCTTTCTTT CASSSQTGANTEAFF
TRBJ2-2 16 TRBV11-3 TRBD2 TGTGCCAGCAGCCCCCGGGACTATAATAGGGGCGGGGAGCTGTTTTTT CASSPRDYNRGGELFF
TRBJ1-5 13 TRBV2 . TGTGCCAGCAGTGTTGATGGACTTCAGCCCCAGCATTTT CASSVDGLQPQHF
TRBJ2-1 13 TRBV29-1 TRBD2 TGCAGCGTTGCTAGCGGGACCTACAATGAGCAGTTCTTC CSVASGTYNEQFF
TRBJ2-3 14 TRBV5-4 . TGTGCCAGCAGCACGACAGCTAGCACAGATACGCAGTATTTT CASSTTASTDTQYF
TRBJ2-1 15 TRBV19 . TGTGCCAGTAGTATTGACACTAGCTCCTACAATGAGCAGTTCTTC CASSIDTSSYNEQFF
TRBJ2-1 18 TRBV7-9 TRBD2 TGTGCCAGCAGCTTCCAGGCGGGACTAGCGGGACGGTACAATGAGCAGTTCTTC CASSFQAGLAGRYNEQFF
TRBJ1-2 15 TRBV6-6 . TGTGCCAGCAGTTACCCGGGGTACCGCGAGGTTGGCTACACCTTC CASSYPGYREVGYTF